The 4 T cell receptor beta chains presented below share a single source sample, sequenced in a study of T cell responses to AZD1222 COVID-19 vaccine. Here immunoSEQ multiplex PCR was the method, and the copy in TCRdb shows in-frame clones only, minus some. The data contain 110,000 or so clones, 75% to 90% of them singletons. The sample here was peripheral blood, taken on day 0 of AZD1222 vaccination. The source is an adult in good health.

This clone was seen a few times. This chain uses TRBV5-1 with TRBJ1-3; 8 bases map to TRBD1. The CDR3 is made up of 18 amino acids. V shed 1 base, J shed 0 bases, and the junction held 9 bases outside the gene matches. Germline V lookup: CDR1 SGHRS, CDR2 YFSETQ. In DNA, the CDR3 is TGCGCCAGCAGCTTGTCGGGGACAGGCCCCACCTCTGGAAACACCATATATTTT. Encoded protein: CASSLSGTGPTSGNTIYF.

The rearrangement uses TRBV9 and TRBJ2-1, with TRBD1 as a possible D gene (5 bases). The CDR3 is 13 amino acids. V was cut by 0 bases and J by 8 bases, with 9 bases left in between. Germline V lookup: CDR1 SGDLS, CDR2 YYNGEE. This chain's CDR3 is CASSVDQGDEQFF. In nucleotides, the CDR3 is TGTGCCAGCAGCGTAGACCAGGGTGATGAGCAGTTCTTC.

The V and J genes are TRBV19 and TRBJ2-7; D not resolved. Germline values: CDR1 LNHDA, CDR2 SQIVND (reference sequence). V was pared by 3 bases and J by 3 bases, with 12 bases between. The CDR3 covers 14 residues. As DNA, the CDR3 is TGTGCCAGTAGTATGGTTTTATCGGACTACGAGCAGTACTTC. Amino acids: CASSMVLSDYEQYF.

The chain joins TRBV4-2 to TRBJ2-5, with D possibly TRBD1 on 6 matching bases. Germline V gives CDR1 LGHNA, CDR2 YNFKEQ. Trimming took off 0 bases at V and 5 bases at J, with 13 bases between the two ends. There are 15 residues in the CDR3. CDR3 bases: TGTGCCAGCAGCCAAGAAAGCACAGGGCGGGAGACCCAGTACTTC. Its translation: CASSQESTGRETQYF.